This T cell receptor (beta chain) was sequenced in a study of blood T cell repertoires in COVID-19. Study background: The samples span acute and convalescent COVID-19 from the United States, Italy and Spain.

CDR1 and CDR2 from the germline V gene are SGHRS and YFSETQ. The V end was cut by 5 bases, the J end by 8 bases, with 16 bases between. CDR3 length equals 14 residues. Seattle enrolled patients during active infection and tracked them longitudinally. The authors' processing: Nucleated cell number was recorded as an estimate derived from reference gene primer amplification. The repertoire was sequenced with immunoSEQ multiplex PCR; TCRdb's copy has only in-frame clones and lacks some. V and J calls and clone size follow that table, whereas D and trimming were derived from the DNA. The sample holds approximately 270,000 clones, roughly four fifths seen once.

Sequencing was done on a sample of peripheral blood. The V gene is TRBV5-1, the J gene TRBJ1-4, with D perhaps TRBD1 (6 bases). This TCR was sampled from a person aged 65 to 85 with COVID-19, enrolled during active disease. CDR3 in amino acids: CASSQQGMDEKLFF. DNA for the CDR3: TGCGCCAGCAGTCAGCAGGGGATGGACGAAAAACTGTTTTTT.